One and the same sample provided the 22 T cell receptor beta chains below, sequenced in a study of OX40 agonist ivuxolimab in advanced cancers. Repertoires were generated with immunoSEQ multiplex PCR, while TCRdb's copy carries only in-frame clones and drops some. The data hold fewer than 20,000 clones, with 70% to 80% observed a single time. The sequencing here drew on CD4+ or CD8+ T cells sorted from blood, taken in a trial of the OX40 agonist ivuxolimab. These receptors all stem from an adult with an advanced solid tumor such as melanoma, head and neck, liver or kidney cancer.

In its sample, this clone is large. The rearrangement uses TRBV7-9 and TRBJ2-1; D might be TRBD1 (5 bases). This CDR3 has 16 amino acids. Deletions cut 2 bases from V and 0 bases from J, with 11 bases between. Germline V gene lookup returns CDR1 SEHNR and CDR2 FQNEAQ (reference sequence). The CDR3 DNA reads TGTGCCAGCAGCTTAAAGGGGATAAGCTCCTACAATGAGCAGTTCTTC. Translating gives CASSLKGISSYNEQFF.

The rearrangement joins TRBV19 to TRBJ1-1; D is unresolved. Germline CDR1 and CDR2: LNHDA and SQIVND (reference sequence). This CDR3 region has 14 residues. V lost 2 bases to trimming and J lost 1 base, with 8 bases between them. CDR3 sequence: CASSITGWNTEAFF. The CDR3 nucleotides are TGTGCCAGTAGTATAACCGGCTGGAACACTGAAGCTTTCTTT. The whole variable domain, filled in from reference TRBV19 and TRBJ1-1, reads DGGITQSPKYLFRKEGQNVTLSCEQNLNHDAMYWYRQDPGQGLRLIYYSQIVNDFQKGDIAEGYSVSREKKESFPLTVTSAQKNPTAFYLCASSITGWNTEAFFGQGTRLTVV.

The chain uses TRBV5-4 and TRBJ2-1; D gene unclear. V was shortened by 4 bases and J by 0 bases, with 14 bases between the two germline ends. Germline V gene data show CDR1 as SGHNT and CDR2 as YYREEE (reference sequence). The CDR3 is 16 residues long. The CDR3 loop is CASSPSDTYSYNEQFF. For the CDR3, the DNA is TGTGCCAGCAGCCCCTCCGACACTTACTCCTACAATGAGCAGTTCTTC. The full variable domain, in which reference TRBV5-4 and TRBJ2-1 provide the parts outside the CDR3, is ETGVTQSPTHLIKTRGQQVTLRCSSQSGHNTVSWYQQALGQGPQFIFQYYREEENGRGNFPPRFSGLQFPNYSSELNVNALELDDSALYLCASSPSDTYSYNEQFFGPGTRLTVL.

The rearrangement joins TRBV4-1 to TRBJ2-5; the match to TRBD1 covers 8 bases. Matching the DNA end better, TRBJ2-7 makes the J call doubtful. CDR1 and CDR2 from the germline V gene are MGHRA and YSYEKL. The CDR3 is made up of 14 amino acids. In DNA form, the CDR3 reads TGCGCCAGCAGCCGTCCCGGGACAGGCAGCGAGCAGTACTTC. This gives the protein CASSRPGTGSEQYF.

This rearrangement joins TRBV5-1 to TRBJ2-1, with no clear D. CDR1 is SGHRS and CDR2 is YFSETQ in the germline V gene. V shed 7 bases and J shed 5 bases, with 7 bases lying between them. This CDR3 region has 11 residues. In nucleotides, the CDR3 is TGCGCCAGCGAGCAGCACAATGAGCAGTTCTTC. Its translation is CASEQHNEQFF. Drawing the rest from reference TRBV5-1 and TRBJ2-1, the complete variable domain is KAGVTQTPRYLIKTRGQQVTLSCSPISGHRSVSWYQQTPGQGLQFLFEYFSETQRNKGNFPGRFSGRQFSNSRSEMNVSTLELGDSALYLCASEQHNEQFFGPGTRLTVL.

This chain uses TRBV7-9 with TRBJ1-5; D is undetermined. The V and J ends lost 5 bases and 1 base respectively, with 12 bases between them. CDR1 is SEHNR, CDR2 FQNEAQ, per germline (reference sequence). The CDR3 covers 15 residues. CDR3: CASSGMGESNQPQHF. The CDR3 coding sequence is TGTGCCAGCAGCGGTATGGGTGAGAGCAATCAGCCCCAGCATTTT.

This clone was counted between two and nine times. The rearrangement links TRBV7-9 to TRBJ1-2; tentative D call: TRBD1 (5 bases). Trimming took 6 bases from V and 5 from J, leaving 16 bases between them. The CDR3 length is 14 residues. The V gene's germline CDR1 is SEHNR and CDR2 FQNEAQ (reference sequence). The CDR3 bases are TGTGCCAGCAGACCCACCGGGGGACGGTATGGCTACACCTTC. It is translated as CASRPTGGRYGYTF.

This sequence joins TRBV9 and TRBJ2-7; 8 nucleotides match TRBD1. CDR3 length equals 14 residues. Germline values: CDR1 SGDLS, CDR2 YYNGEE. J gave up 4 bases and V 0 bases, and 3 bases lay outside the gene matches. The CDR3 loop reads CASSVAQGDYEQYF. The CDR3 nucleotides are TGTGCCAGCAGCGTAGCACAGGGGGATTACGAGCAGTACTTC.

The J gene is TRBJ1-1, the V gene TRBV7-9; no definite D call. The CDR3 consists of 13 residues. V lost 1 base to trimming and J lost 7 bases, with 10 bases between them. The V gene's germline CDR1 is SEHNR and CDR2 FQNEAQ (reference sequence). CDR3 sequence: CASSLVVGIEAFF. In nucleotides, the CDR3 is TGTGCCAGCAGCTTAGTCGTCGGGATTGAAGCTTTCTTT.

This clone was found a few times. This chain links TRBV4-1 with TRBJ1-6; no firm D call. Between the trimmed V and J ends, which lost 3 bases and 0 bases, there was a span of 6 bases. This CDR3 contains 15 residues. Germline CDR1 and CDR2: MGHRA and YSYEKL. CDR3 nucleotide sequence: TGCGCCAGCAGCCACGGGAGCTCCTATAATTCACCCCTCCACTTT. Translating gives CASSHGSSYNSPLHF.

A single count supports this clone. The V call is TRBV6-5, the J call TRBJ1-1; no clear D gene. CDR3 length equals 13 residues. Germline CDR1 is MNHEY and CDR2 is SVGAGI. Trimming pared 4 bases from V and 4 bases from J, leaving 10 bases between. CDR3 DNA: TGTGCCAGCAGTTCCGCGGTAGCCACTGAAGCTTTCTTT. Amino acid sequence: CASSSAVATEAFF.

In its sample, this clone was seen a few times. The V and J genes are TRBV7-2 and TRBJ2-7; 9 bases map to TRBD1. This CDR3 has 16 residues. The germline V gene encodes CDR1 SGHTA and CDR2 FQGNSA. V dropped 5 bases and J dropped 4; count of bases not matched to a gene: 12. DNA for the CDR3: TGTGCCAGCAGCCCCGGGACAGGGACGCATTCGTACGAGCAGTACTTC. Its protein is CASSPGTGTHSYEQYF.

The rearrangement uses TRBV27 and TRBJ2-1, with 9 bases matching TRBD1. Losses at the gene ends were 6 bases for V and 6 bases for J; bases not matched to a gene: 3. Germline CDR1 is MNHEY and CDR2 is SMNVEV (reference sequence). This CDR3 is built from 13 residues. The CDR3 loop is CASRGDRVNEQFF. Written as DNA, the CDR3 is TGTGCCAGCAGGGGGGACAGGGTCAATGAGCAGTTCTTC.

This chain joins TRBV19 and TRBJ2-2; no definite D call. V lost 6 bases to trimming and J lost 5 bases, with 7 bases between them. CDR3 length equals 12 residues. Per germline, CDR1 LNHDA and CDR2 SQIVND (reference sequence). Here the CDR3 reads CASSFRTGELFF. CDR3 DNA: TGTGCCAGTAGCTTTCGGACCGGGGAGCTGTTTTTT.

This sequence joins TRBV27 and TRBJ2-7; 10 bases are shared with TRBD1. The CDR3 loop spans 14 amino acids. The V gene end was trimmed by 5 bases and the J gene end by 2 bases; junction bases not matched to a gene: 3. From germline, CDR1 is MNHEY and CDR2 SMNVEV (reference sequence). This CDR3 reads CASSAGTGAYEQYF. The CDR3 DNA is TGTGCCAGCAGTGCCGGGACAGGGGCCTACGAGCAGTACTTC.

The chain joins TRBV27 to TRBJ1-5, with D unclear. Trimming removed 6 bases at V and 7 bases at J, with 16 bases between. Germline V gene sequence: CDR1 MNHEY, CDR2 SMNVEV (reference sequence). This CDR3 contains 14 residues. The CDR3 region is CASSLGGRGQPQHF. In DNA form, the CDR3 reads TGTGCCAGCAGCCTGGGAGGTAGAGGCCAGCCCCAGCATTTT.

The rearrangement joins TRBV7-2 to TRBJ2-7, with D unclear. The V gene's germline CDR1 is SGHTA and CDR2 FQGNSA. The CDR3 consists of 14 residues. V was shortened by 1 base and J by 1 base, with 8 bases between the two germline ends. The CDR3 loop is CASSLVPVSYEQYF. CDR3 sequence (DNA): TGTGCCAGCAGCTTAGTCCCGGTGTCCTACGAGCAGTACTTC. Full variable domain (remainder filled in from reference TRBV7-2 and TRBJ2-7): GAGVSQSPSNKVTEKGKDVELRCDPISGHTALYWYRQSLGQGLEFLIYFQGNSAPDKSGLPSDRFSAERTGGSVSTLTIQRTQQEDSAVYLCASSLVPVSYEQYFGPGTRLTVT.

This rearrangement joins TRBV5-5 to TRBJ2-5; 9 positions match TRBD1. Germline V lookup: CDR1 SGHKS, CDR2 YYEKEE (reference sequence). CDR3 length: 15 amino acids. V lost 4 bases, J lost 4 bases, and 8 bases stayed unmatched. The CDR3 sequence: CASSPDRGRGETQYF. The CDR3 DNA sequence: TGTGCCAGCAGCCCGGACAGGGGAAGAGGAGAGACCCAGTACTTC.

The chain is built from TRBV6-5 and TRBJ1-1, with D uncertain. From germline, CDR1 is MNHEY and CDR2 SVGAGI. The CDR3 loop spans 13 amino acids. Between the trimmed V and J ends, which lost 1 base and 3 bases, there was a span of 6 bases. In nucleotides, the CDR3 is TGTGCCAGCAGTTACTTAGGAGACACTGAAGCTTTCTTT. Protein: CASSYLGDTEAFF.

This clone was counted once. The chain uses TRBV6-6 and TRBJ2-1; 9 nucleotides match TRBD1. The CDR3 runs 16 residues. The V segment lost 8 bases and the J segment 7 bases; nucleotides outside the gene matches: 15. Germline V lookup: CDR1 MNHNY, CDR2 SVGAGI (reference sequence). As DNA, the CDR3 is TGTGCCAGCCCCCCTGGGGGACAGGGCCCTCGGAATGAGCAGTTCTTC. Translation: CASPPGGQGPRNEQFF.

The chain uses TRBV30 and TRBJ1-1, with D possibly being TRBD1 (5 bases). V lost 0 bases and J 1 base, leaving 9 bases between the germline ends. The CDR3 has 14 residues. CDR1 is GTSNPN, CDR2 SVGIG, per germline (reference sequence). Written as DNA, the CDR3 is TGTGCCTGGAGTGTACCAGGGAAGAACACTGAAGCTTTCTTT. Its protein product is CAWSVPGKNTEAFF.

The chain recombines TRBV4-3 with TRBJ2-7; the D gene is possibly TRBD1 (5 bases). This CDR3 region has 11 residues. V gave up 1 base and J gave up 10 bases, with 8 bases separating them. Germline assignment: CDR1 LGHNA and CDR2 YSLEER. Here the CDR3 reads CASSQGTTQYF. The CDR3, as DNA: TGCGCCAGCAGCCAAGGGACAACCCAGTACTTC.